The clone carrying this T cell receptor beta chain was seen repeatedly, ten times or more. Its specificity is not known. MiXCR was run by TCRdb on the reads, yielding one entry per CDR3 protein. Among about 600,000 distinct CDR3 sequences listed, about 24% were seen once. The data belong to a study of T cell repertoires in cytomegalovirus infection. Study overall: TCR beta signatures that were public indicated CMV infection and matching HLA type. General study findings and limits: CMV-specific TCR beta clonotypes restricted by HLA-C dominated the ex vivo response. Based on cumulative public TCR beta family frequency, carriers of CMV plus the relevant HLA were identified.

The CDR3 sequence is 18 residues long. V lost 6 bases and J lost 1; bases outside the gene matches: 11. CDR1 MNHNS and CDR2 SASEGT come from the germline V gene. Material: CD8+ T cells from PBMCs. The V gene is TRBV6-1, the J gene TRBJ2-6; TRBD1 matches 8 bases. This TCR was sampled from a human donor in good health (CMV status not recorded). Some clones in this sample may be carry-over from other donors' samples. The chain's CDR3 is CASRDRDRLYSGANVLTF. The CDR3 coding sequence is TGTGCCAGCAGGGACCGGGACAGGTTATATTCTGGGGCCAACGTCCTGACTTTC.